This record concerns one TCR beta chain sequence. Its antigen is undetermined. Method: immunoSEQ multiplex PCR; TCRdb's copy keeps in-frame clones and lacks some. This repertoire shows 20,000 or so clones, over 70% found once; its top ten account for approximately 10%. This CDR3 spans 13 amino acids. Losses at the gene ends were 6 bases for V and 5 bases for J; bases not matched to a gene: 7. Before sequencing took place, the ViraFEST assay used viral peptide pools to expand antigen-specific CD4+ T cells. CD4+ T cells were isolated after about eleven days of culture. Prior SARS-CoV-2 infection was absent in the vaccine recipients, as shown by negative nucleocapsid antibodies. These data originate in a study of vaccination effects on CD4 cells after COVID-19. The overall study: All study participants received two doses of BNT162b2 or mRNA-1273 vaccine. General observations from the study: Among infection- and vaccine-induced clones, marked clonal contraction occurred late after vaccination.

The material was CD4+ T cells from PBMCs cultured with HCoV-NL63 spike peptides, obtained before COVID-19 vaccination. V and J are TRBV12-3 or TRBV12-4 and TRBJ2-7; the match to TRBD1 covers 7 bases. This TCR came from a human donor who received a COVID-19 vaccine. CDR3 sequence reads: CASRETGKHEQYF. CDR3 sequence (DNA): TGTGCCAGCAGGGAGACAGGGAAACACGAGCAGTACTTC.